The T cell receptor (beta chain) described here comes from a study of neoadjuvant anti-PD-1 for oral cavity cancer. As for the study in general: Patients without progression got a fourth dose around day 43.

Time point denoted: after neoadjuvant nivolumab, at surgical resection. The protocol was immunoSEQ multiplex PCR, while the TCRdb copy is restricted to in-frame clones and leaves out a portion. The data show about 37,000 clones, roughly two fifths seen once. Between the trimmed V and J ends, which lost 1 base and 6 bases, there was a span of 9 bases. The CDR3 is 13 amino acids. Germline CDR1 is GTSNPN and CDR2 is SVGIG (reference sequence). The clonotype was recovered from a person aged 35 to 85 with oral cavity squamous cell carcinoma. The chain combines TRBV30 with TRBJ1-4; tentatively, D is TRBD1 (5 bases). The specimen comprised tumor tissue, sampled after nivolumab (anti-PD-1) treatment. The CDR3 nucleotides are TGTGCCTGGAGTGCTGGGACGGATGAAAAACTGTTTTTT. This encodes CAWSAGTDEKLFF.